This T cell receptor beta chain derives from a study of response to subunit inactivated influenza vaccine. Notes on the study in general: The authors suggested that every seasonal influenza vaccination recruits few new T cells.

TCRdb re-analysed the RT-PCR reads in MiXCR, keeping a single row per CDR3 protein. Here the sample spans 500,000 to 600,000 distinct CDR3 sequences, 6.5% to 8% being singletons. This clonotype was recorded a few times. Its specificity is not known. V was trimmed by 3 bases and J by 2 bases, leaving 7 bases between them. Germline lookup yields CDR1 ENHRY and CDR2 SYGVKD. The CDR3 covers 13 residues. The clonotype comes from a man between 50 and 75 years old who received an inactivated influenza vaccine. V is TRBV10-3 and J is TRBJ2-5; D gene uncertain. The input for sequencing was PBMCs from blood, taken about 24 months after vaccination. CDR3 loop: CAISENTQETQYF. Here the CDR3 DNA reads TGTGCCATCAGTGAAAACACTCAAGAGACCCAGTACTTC.